Below, one TCR beta chain is given with its context. Its antigen is as yet unknown. Some clones are missing from TCRdb's copy, which holds only in-frame ones; the method was immunoSEQ multiplex PCR. The sample lists about 400,000 clones, 70% to 90% occurring once. The treatment was: about 20 received Ad26.COV2.S at low or high dose, single or two shots; about five received placebo; per-sample allocation not given. Sampling happened 63 days after the first vaccine or placebo injection. This sample stems from a study of Ad26.COV2.S vaccination and SARS-CoV-2 variants. Whole-study context: Within the COV1001 Ad26.COV2.S trial arm, the donor was enrolled. Doses of Ad26.COV2.S were injected into muscle once or twice, 56 days apart.

Points from the study as a whole: Substantial breadth in spike-specific CD8+ and CD4+ T cell responses was reportedly seen after vaccination. Those who received vaccine or placebo ended up with similar non-spike TCR breadth.

The V and J ends lost 1 base and 10 bases respectively, with 12 bases between them. The CDR3 sequence is 14 residues long. CDR1 and CDR2 (germline): SGHKS, YYEKEE (reference sequence). The material sequenced was peripheral blood, taken in a trial of Ad26.COV2.S vaccine versus placebo. The TCR comes from a person aged 18-65 years who received the Ad26.COV2.S COVID-19 vaccine or a placebo. This chain links TRBV5-5 with TRBJ1-6, with D hard to call. In DNA, the CDR3 is TGTGCCAGCAGCTTGAGGGATTCGTGGTCACCCCTCCACTTT. It translates to CASSLRDSWSPLHF. Together with reference TRBV5-5 and TRBJ1-6, the CDR3 gives the full variable domain: DAGVTQSPTHLIKTRGQQVTLRCSPISGHKSVSWYQQVLGQGPQFIFQYYEKEERGRGNFPDRFSARQFPNYSSELNVNALLLGDSALYLCASSLRDSWSPLHFGNGTRLTVT.